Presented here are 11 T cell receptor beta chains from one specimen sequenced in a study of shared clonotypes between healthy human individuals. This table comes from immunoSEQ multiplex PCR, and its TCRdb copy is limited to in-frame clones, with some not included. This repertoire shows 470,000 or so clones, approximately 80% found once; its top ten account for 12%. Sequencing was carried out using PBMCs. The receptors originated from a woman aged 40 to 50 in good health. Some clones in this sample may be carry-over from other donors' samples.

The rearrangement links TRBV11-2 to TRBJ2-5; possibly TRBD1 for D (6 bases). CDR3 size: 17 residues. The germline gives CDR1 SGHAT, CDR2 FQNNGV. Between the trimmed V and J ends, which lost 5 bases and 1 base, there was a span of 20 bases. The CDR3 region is CASSPEWGRGAQETQYF. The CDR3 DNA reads TGTGCCAGCAGCCCCGAGTGGGGGCGCGGAGCCCAAGAGACCCAGTACTTC.

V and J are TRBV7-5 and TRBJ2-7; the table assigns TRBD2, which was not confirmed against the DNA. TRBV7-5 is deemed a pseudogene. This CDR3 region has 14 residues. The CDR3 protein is CASSFGLSPYEQYF. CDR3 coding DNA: TGTGCCAGCAGCTTCGGACTGAGTCCCTACGAGCAGTACTTC.

In nucleotides, the CDR3 is TGCGCCAGCAGCCTGCGGGGGGCGGAAGGCTACGAGCAGTACTTC. Residues: CASSLRGAEGYEQYF. The rearrangement uses TRBV5-1 and TRBJ2-7; 8 nucleotides agree with TRBD2. V trimming: 4 bases; J trimming: 3 bases; junction bases outside the gene matches: 9. This CDR3 is 15 amino acids long. Germline lookup yields CDR1 SGHRS and CDR2 YFSETQ.

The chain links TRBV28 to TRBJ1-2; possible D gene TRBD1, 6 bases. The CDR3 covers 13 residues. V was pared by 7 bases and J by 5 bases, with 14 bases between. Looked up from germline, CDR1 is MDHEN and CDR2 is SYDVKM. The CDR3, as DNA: TGTGCCAGCAATTCGGCAGGGGAATATGGCTACACCTTC. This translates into CASNSAGEYGYTF.

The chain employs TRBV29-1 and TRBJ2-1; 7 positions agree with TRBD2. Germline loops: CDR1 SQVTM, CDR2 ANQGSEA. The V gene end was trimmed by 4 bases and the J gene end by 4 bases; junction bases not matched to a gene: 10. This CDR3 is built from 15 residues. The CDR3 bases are TGCAGCGTTGTTGGTGGGAGGGACCTTTACAATGAGCAGTTCTTC. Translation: CSVVGGRDLYNEQFF.

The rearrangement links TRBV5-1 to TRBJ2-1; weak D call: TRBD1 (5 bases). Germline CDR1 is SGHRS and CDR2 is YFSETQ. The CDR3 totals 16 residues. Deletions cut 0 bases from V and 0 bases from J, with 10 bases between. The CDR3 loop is CASSLEGRHSYNEQFF. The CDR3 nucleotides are TGCGCCAGCAGCTTGGAGGGGCGACACTCCTACAATGAGCAGTTCTTC. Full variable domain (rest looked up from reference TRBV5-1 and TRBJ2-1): KAGVTQTPRYLIKTRGQQVTLSCSPISGHRSVSWYQQTPGQGLQFLFEYFSETQRNKGNFPGRFSGRQFSNSRSEMNVSTLELGDSALYLCASSLEGRHSYNEQFFGPGTRLTVL.

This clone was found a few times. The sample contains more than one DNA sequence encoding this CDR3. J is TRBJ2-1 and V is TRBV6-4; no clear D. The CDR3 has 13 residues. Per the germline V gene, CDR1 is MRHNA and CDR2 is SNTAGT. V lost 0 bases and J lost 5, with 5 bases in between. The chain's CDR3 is CASSDSSNNEQFF. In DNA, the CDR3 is TGTGCCAGCAGTGACTCTTCGAACAATGAGCAGTTCTTC.

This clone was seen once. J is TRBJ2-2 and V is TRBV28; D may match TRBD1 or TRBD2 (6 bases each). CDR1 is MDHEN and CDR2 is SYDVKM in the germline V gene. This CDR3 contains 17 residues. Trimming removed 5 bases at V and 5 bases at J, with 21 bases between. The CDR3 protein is CASSPPLTGAGTGELFF. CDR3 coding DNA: TGTGCCAGCAGTCCTCCGTTAACGGGGGCCGGGACCGGGGAGCTGTTTTTT.

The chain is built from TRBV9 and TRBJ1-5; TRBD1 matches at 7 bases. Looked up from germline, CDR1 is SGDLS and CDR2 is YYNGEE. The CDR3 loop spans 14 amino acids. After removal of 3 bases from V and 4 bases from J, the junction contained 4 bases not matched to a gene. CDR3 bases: TGTGCCAGCAGCGGGGGACAGTTTAATCAGCCCCAGCATTTT. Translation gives CASSGGQFNQPQHF. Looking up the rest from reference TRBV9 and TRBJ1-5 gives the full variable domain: DSGVTQTPKHLITATGQRVTLRCSPRSGDLSVYWYQQSLDQGLQFLIQYYNGEERAKGNILERFSAQQFPDLHSELNLSSLELGDSALYFCASSGGQFNQPQHFGDGTRLSIL.

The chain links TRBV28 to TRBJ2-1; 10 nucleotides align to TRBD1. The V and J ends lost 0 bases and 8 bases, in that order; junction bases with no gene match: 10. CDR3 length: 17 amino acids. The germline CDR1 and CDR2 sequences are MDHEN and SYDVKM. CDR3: CASSLWRRQGARYEQFF. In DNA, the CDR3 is TGTGCCAGCAGTTTATGGAGGAGACAGGGGGCGAGGTATGAGCAGTTCTTC. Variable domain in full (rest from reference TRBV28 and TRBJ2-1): DVKVTQSSRYLVKRTGEKVFLECVQDMDHENMFWYRQDPGLGLRLIYFSYDVKMKEKGDIPEGYSVSREKKERFSLILESASTNQTSMYLCASSLWRRQGARYEQFFGPGTRLTVL.

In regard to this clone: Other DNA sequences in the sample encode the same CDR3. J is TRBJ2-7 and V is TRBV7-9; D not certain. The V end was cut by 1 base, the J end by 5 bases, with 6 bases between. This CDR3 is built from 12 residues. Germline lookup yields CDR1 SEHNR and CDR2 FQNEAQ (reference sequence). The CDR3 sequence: CASSLGPHEQYF. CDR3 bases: TGTGCCAGCAGCTTAGGCCCTCACGAGCAGTACTTC.